This entry lists 30 T cell receptor beta chains sequenced from one sample in a study of blood T cell repertoires in COVID-19. Only in-frame clones appear in the TCRdb table, and some are missing; sequencing was by immunoSEQ multiplex PCR. The sample has about 290,000 clones; around four fifths are singletons. Material: peripheral blood. The receptors stem from a woman aged 45 to 65 with active or convalescent COVID-19.

The chain has TRBV7-2 and TRBJ2-1, with D perhaps matching TRBD2 (5 bases). The CDR3 has 17 amino acids. Germline lookup yields CDR1 SGHTA and CDR2 FQGNSA. V was cut by 5 bases and J by 0 bases, with 17 bases left in between. The CDR3 is CASSEALLASSYNEQFF. Written as DNA, the CDR3 is TGTGCCAGCAGCGAAGCTCTCCTAGCATCCTCCTACAATGAGCAGTTCTTC.

J is TRBJ1-4 and V is TRBV5-1; 7 bases align to TRBD1. The CDR3 has 16 amino acids. The ends lost 4 bases at V and 4 bases at J; junction bases unmatched: 10. Germline V CDR1 and CDR2: SGHRS, YFSETQ. For the CDR3, the DNA is TGCGCCAGCAGCCCTGGGACAGTTTTCATTAATGAAAAACTGTTTTTT. It encodes CASSPGTVFINEKLFF.

The J gene is TRBJ2-1, the V gene TRBV19; TRBD2 matches at 14 bases. The CDR3 consists of 17 residues. V shed 3 bases and J 6 bases; nucleotides not matched to a gene: 7. CDR1 and CDR2 (germline): LNHDA, SQIVND (reference sequence). CDR3 region: CASSIWTGTSGSNEQFF. For the CDR3, the DNA is TGTGCCAGTAGTATCTGGACCGGGACTAGCGGGAGCAATGAGCAGTTCTTC.

This clone has more than one count but fewer than ten. This sequence joins TRBV6-5 and TRBJ1-4; D unresolved. This CDR3 is built from 14 residues. The germline V gene encodes CDR1 MNHEY and CDR2 SVGAGI. V was trimmed by 2 bases and J by 4 bases, leaving 8 bases between them. The DNA of the CDR3 is TGTGCCAGCAGTTACGGGCGGGGTAATGAAAAACTGTTTTTT. Its protein is CASSYGRGNEKLFF.

The rearrangement joins TRBV5-4 to TRBJ2-6; TRBD1 aligns across 7 bases. This CDR3 contains 16 residues. With V trimmed by 4 bases and J by 4 bases, 8 bases remained unmatched. CDR1 is SGHNT, CDR2 YYREEE, per germline (reference sequence). CDR3 coding DNA: TGTGCCAGCAGCGCTACAGGGGCCAGGGGGGCCAACGTCCTGACTTTC. Amino acids: CASSATGARGANVLTF.

This clone has just a few counts. The V call is TRBV18, the J call TRBJ1-3, with D unresolved. The CDR3 is 12 amino acids. Germline loops: CDR1 KGHSH, CDR2 LQKENI. Trimming removed 3 bases from V and 4 bases from J, with 4 bases in between. CDR3 sequence: CASSPQGNTIYF. CDR3 in DNA: TGTGCCAGCTCACCCCAGGGAAACACCATATATTTT.

The chain uses TRBV6-5 and TRBJ1-1; 7 bases align to TRBD1. From germline, CDR1 is MNHEY and CDR2 SVGAGI. V gave up 8 bases and J gave up 6 bases; unmatched junction bases: 9. The CDR3 is 13 amino acids. CDR3 nucleotide sequence: TGTGCCAGCGTACTTACAGGGGAGGCTGAAGCTTTCTTT. As protein: CASVLTGEAEAFF.

Within the sample, this clone is medium-sized. The V and J genes are TRBV5-1 and TRBJ2-3; D possibly corresponds to TRBD2 (6 bases). This CDR3 contains 16 residues. Germline loops: CDR1 SGHRS, CDR2 YFSETQ. Trimming took off 0 bases at V and 1 base at J, with 12 bases between the two ends. CDR3 coding DNA: TGCGCCAGCAGCTTGGGGTTCGGGAGTCGCACAGATACGCAGTATTTT. It is translated as CASSLGFGSRTDTQYF. Full variable domain (outside the CDR3, taken from reference TRBV5-1 and TRBJ2-3): KAGVTQTPRYLIKTRGQQVTLSCSPISGHRSVSWYQQTPGQGLQFLFEYFSETQRNKGNFPGRFSGRQFSNSRSEMNVSTLELGDSALYLCASSLGFGSRTDTQYFGPGTRLTVL.

V usage is TRBV11-2 and J usage is TRBJ2-5; tentative D call: TRBD1 (7 bases). Germline CDR1 reads SGHAT; CDR2 reads FQNNGV. V was cut by 3 bases and J by 3 bases, with 23 bases left in between. The CDR3 loop spans 18 amino acids. This CDR3 reads CASSLGRGFGGKKETQYF. Here the CDR3 DNA reads TGTGCCAGCAGCTTGGGCAGGGGGTTCGGCGGGAAGAAAGAGACCCAGTACTTC.

Points on this clone: The same CDR3 arises from other DNA sequences in this sample as well. The CDR3 DNA reads as TGTGCCAGCAGCGCAGGGTACGAGCAGTACTTC. Translated, it gives CASSAGYEQYF. The chain is built from TRBV12-3 or TRBV12-4 and TRBJ2-7, with TRBD1 as a possible D gene (5 bases). The CDR3 covers 11 residues. V lost 6 bases and J lost 4, with 7 bases in between.

The chain recombines TRBV14 with TRBJ1-2; D not resolved. Germline V gene lookup returns CDR1 SGHDN and CDR2 FVKESK. The CDR3 length is 15 residues. Trimming stripped 0 bases from V and 5 bases from J, with 13 bases between. The DNA of the CDR3 is TGTGCCAGCAGCCAAGATTTACAGCCTGTTTATGGCTACACCTTC. This gives the protein CASSQDLQPVYGYTF.

This chain uses TRBV6-6 with TRBJ2-5, with 9 bases fitting TRBD2. V shed 7 bases, J shed 4 bases, and the junction held 13 bases outside the gene matches. This CDR3 region has 16 residues. Looked up from germline, CDR1 is MNHNY and CDR2 is SVGAGI (reference sequence). Written as DNA, the CDR3 is TGTGCCAGCATTAAGTCGGCGGGAGGGCCAGTAGAGACCCAGTACTTC. It translates to CASIKSAGGPVETQYF.

This clone was recorded once. V usage is TRBV15 and J usage is TRBJ2-7, with TRBD2 matching over 14 bases. V was clipped by 2 bases and J by 9 bases; unmatched bases: 12. The germline gives CDR1 LNHNV, CDR2 YYDKDF (reference sequence). CDR3 size: 17 residues. The CDR3 region is CATSRNLPGLAGEVQYF. CDR3 coding DNA: TGTGCCACCAGCAGAAACCTACCGGGACTAGCGGGAGAGGTGCAGTACTTC.

The chain links TRBV2 to TRBJ2-3, with 7 bases matching TRBD1. The germline gives CDR1 SNHLY, CDR2 FYNNEI. With 7 bases clipped from V and 7 bases from J, the junction kept 2 bases outside the gene matches. The CDR3 contains 11 residues. CDR3 sequence (DNA): TGTGCCAGCACAGGGGGAAATACGCAGTATTTT. It translates to CASTGGNTQYF. The complete variable domain, with remaining parts taken from reference TRBV2 and TRBJ2-3, reads EPEVTQTPSHQVTQMGQEVILRCVPISNHLYFYWYRQILGQKVEFLVSFYNNEISEKSEIFDDQFSVERPDGSNFTLKIRSTKLEDSAMYFCASTGGNTQYFGPGTRLTVL.

This chain joins TRBV21-1 and TRBJ1-3. TRBV21-1 is labeled a pseudogene. There are 21 residues in the CDR3. The CDR3 bases are TGTGCCAGCAGCAAAGTCGGCCTAGCCGTGAAGGATCGGAGCTCTGGAAACACCATATATTTT. This translates into CASSKVGLAVKDRSSGNTIYF.

The chain carries TRBV5-1 and TRBJ1-4, with D perhaps TRBD1 (6 bases). The CDR3 length is 16 residues. Germline assignment: CDR1 SGHRS and CDR2 YFSETQ. The V end was cut by 1 base, the J end by 0 bases, with 10 bases between. The CDR3 DNA is TGCGCCAGCAGCTTGTGGGGGCCTACAACTAATGAAAAACTGTTTTTT. Translating it yields CASSLWGPTTNEKLFF. Full variable domain (missing parts from reference TRBV5-1 and TRBJ1-4): KAGVTQTPRYLIKTRGQQVTLSCSPISGHRSVSWYQQTPGQGLQFLFEYFSETQRNKGNFPGRFSGRQFSNSRSEMNVSTLELGDSALYLCASSLWGPTTNEKLFFGSGTQLSVL.

The chain has TRBV3-1 (or the pseudogene TRBV3-2) and TRBJ2-6; D is unclear. The CDR3 runs 15 residues. Trimming pared 4 bases from V and 7 bases from J, leaving 14 bases between. Germline V lookup: CDR1 LGHDT, CDR2 YNNKEL (reference sequence). The CDR3 protein is CASSRVVSGANVLTF. The CDR3 bases are TGTGCCAGCAGCCGAGTGGTATCAGGAGCCAACGTCCTGACTTTC.

This chain links TRBV5-4 with TRBJ1-4; D remains ambiguous. The CDR3 contains 14 residues. Per the germline V gene, CDR1 is SGHNT and CDR2 is YYREEE (reference sequence). The V end was cut by 5 bases, the J end by 7 bases, with 15 bases between. CDR3 coding DNA: TGTGCCAGCAGACCCGAGGGCGCGGGTGAAAAACTGTTTTTT. This codes for CASRPEGAGEKLFF.

The rearrangement links TRBV6-5 to TRBJ1-5; possibly TRBD1 for D (5 bases). The ends were cut back, 4 bases at V and 9 bases at J, with 13 bases in the middle. There are 13 residues in the CDR3. From germline, CDR1 is MNHEY and CDR2 SVGAGI. For the CDR3, the DNA is TGTGCCAGCAGTTCTCGGGACTCGCGGCCCCAGCATTTT. This codes for CASSSRDSRPQHF.

The V gene is TRBV15, the J gene TRBJ2-3; a possible D gene is TRBD2 (6 bases). The CDR3 totals 15 residues. CDR1 is LNHNV and CDR2 is YYDKDF in the germline V gene (reference sequence). V gave up 0 bases and J gave up 4 bases, with 11 bases separating them. The CDR3 DNA follows: TGTGCCACCAGCAGAGATAGGATAGCGGCAGATACGCAGTATTTT. Translating gives CATSRDRIAADTQYF.

This clone has a single count. The CDR3 loop is CATSRGASSYEQYF. In nucleotides, the CDR3 is TGTGCCACCAGCAGAGGGGCCAGCTCCTACGAGCAGTACTTC. This chain uses TRBV15 with TRBJ2-7, with D unresolved. Trimming removed 1 base from V and 0 bases from J, with 7 bases in between. The CDR3 contains 14 residues. Looked up from germline, CDR1 is LNHNV and CDR2 is YYDKDF (reference sequence). Filled out from reference TRBV15 and TRBJ2-7, the complete variable domain reads DAMVIQNPRYQVTQFGKPVTLSCSQTLNHNVMYWYQQKSSQAPKLLFHYYDKDFNNEADTPDNFQSRRPNTSFCFLDIRSPGLGDTAMYLCATSRGASSYEQYFGPGTRLTVT.

This chain uses TRBV9 with TRBJ1-1, with TRBD1 matching over 10 bases. This CDR3 has 14 amino acids. The ends lost 3 bases at V and 5 bases at J; junction bases unmatched: 4. In germline, CDR1 is SGDLS, CDR2 YYNGEE. CDR3 DNA sequence: TGTGCCAGCAGCGGGACAGGGGGTAGGACTGAAGCTTTCTTT. Protein: CASSGTGGRTEAFF.

For the CDR3, the DNA is TGTGCCAGTAGTCAGATACCTAGCACGGGCAATCAGCCCCAGCATTTT. Residues: CASSQIPSTGNQPQHF. V gene TRBV19 combines with J gene TRBJ1-5; D not resolved. Germline lookup yields CDR1 LNHDA and CDR2 SQIVND (reference sequence). V was cut by 5 bases and J by 2 bases, with 16 bases left in between. CDR3 length: 16 residues.

The chain couples TRBV27 to TRBJ1-2, with D maybe TRBD1 (5 bases). CDR1 and CDR2 from the germline V gene are MNHEY and SMNVEV (reference sequence). Trimming pared 3 bases from V and 4 bases from J, leaving 9 bases between. The CDR3 is made up of 13 amino acids. In DNA form, the CDR3 reads TGTGCCAGCAGTTTTGGGGGGACCTATGGCTACACCTTC. Translated: CASSFGGTYGYTF.

This clone was seen only once. The chain links TRBV6-5 to TRBJ2-7, with TRBD1 matching over 7 bases. V dropped 6 bases and J dropped 0; count of bases not matched to a gene: 5. The CDR3 consists of 14 residues. Germline CDR1 is MNHEY and CDR2 is SVGAGI. CDR3 DNA sequence: TGTGCCAGCAGGGGACAGATGAGCTCCTACGAGCAGTACTTC. As protein: CASRGQMSSYEQYF.

The chain has TRBV9 and TRBJ2-1; 12 bases agree with TRBD2. V trimming: 3 bases; J trimming: 5 bases; junction bases outside the gene matches: 6. The length of the CDR3 is 16 residues. In germline, CDR1 is SGDLS, CDR2 YYNGEE. The CDR3, as DNA: TGTGCCAGCAGCGCCCCTAGGACTAGCGGGAACAATGAGCAGTTCTTC. It encodes CASSAPRTSGNNEQFF.

V is TRBV1 and J is TRBJ2-3; the DNA was not compared with TRBD2, the D call given in the table. TRBV1 is tagged as a pseudogene. This CDR3 has 18 amino acids. The CDR3 DNA sequence: TGCACCAGCAGGGGCCGGATCCTTCGGGACTTAGACACAGATACGCAGTATTTT. Encoded protein: CTSRGRILRDLDTDTQYF.

The genes are TRBV14 and TRBJ2-1; no firm D call. The CDR3 loop spans 15 amino acids. V was shortened by 6 bases and J by 4 bases, with 16 bases between the two germline ends. Germline V gene data show CDR1 as SGHDN and CDR2 as FVKESK. Written as DNA, the CDR3 is TGTGCCAGCAGTGCAGAGGTCTCCCCTTACAATGAGCAGTTCTTC. The encoded protein is CASSAEVSPYNEQFF.

The chain uses TRBV5-4 and TRBJ2-1, with TRBD1 matching 7 bases. The CDR3 has 13 amino acids. The V gene end was trimmed by 4 bases and the J gene end by 10 bases; junction bases not matched to a gene: 8. Germline CDR1 SGHNT, CDR2 YYREEE (reference sequence). The CDR3 DNA follows: TGTGCCAGCAGCCCGACAGGGCGAGACGAGCAGTTCTTC. It translates to CASSPTGRDEQFF. The complete variable domain, with remaining parts taken from reference TRBV5-4 and TRBJ2-1, reads ETGVTQSPTHLIKTRGQQVTLRCSSQSGHNTVSWYQQALGQGPQFIFQYYREEENGRGNFPPRFSGLQFPNYSSELNVNALELDDSALYLCASSPTGRDEQFFGPGTRLTVL.

This clone was counted a single time. The chain carries TRBV6-4 and TRBJ1-2; the D gene is possibly TRBD1 (6 bases). The CDR3 runs 13 residues. CDR1 and CDR2 from the germline V gene are MRHNA and SNTAGT. V was clipped by 4 bases and J by 5 bases, with 11 bases between them. Here the CDR3 reads CASSAVQGYGYTF. The CDR3, as DNA: TGTGCCAGCAGTGCTGTACAGGGATATGGCTACACCTTC.